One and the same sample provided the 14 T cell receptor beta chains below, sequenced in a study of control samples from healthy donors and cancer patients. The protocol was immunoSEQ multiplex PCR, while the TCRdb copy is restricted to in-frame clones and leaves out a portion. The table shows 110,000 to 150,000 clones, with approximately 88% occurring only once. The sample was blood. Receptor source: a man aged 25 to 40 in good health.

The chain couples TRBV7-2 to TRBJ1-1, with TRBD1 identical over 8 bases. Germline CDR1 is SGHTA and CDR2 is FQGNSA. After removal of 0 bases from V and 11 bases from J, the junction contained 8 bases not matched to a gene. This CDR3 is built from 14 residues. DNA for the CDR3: TGTGCCAGCAGCTTAGCGCGGGGTCCAGGGGGCGCTTTCTTT. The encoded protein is CASSLARGPGGAFF.

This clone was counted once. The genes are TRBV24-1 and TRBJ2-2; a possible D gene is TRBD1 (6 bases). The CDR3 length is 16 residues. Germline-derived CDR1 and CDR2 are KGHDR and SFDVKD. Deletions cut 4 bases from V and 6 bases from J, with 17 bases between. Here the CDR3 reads CATSESWTAVSGELFF. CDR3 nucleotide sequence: TGTGCCACCAGTGAGTCGTGGACAGCCGTCTCCGGGGAGCTGTTTTTT.

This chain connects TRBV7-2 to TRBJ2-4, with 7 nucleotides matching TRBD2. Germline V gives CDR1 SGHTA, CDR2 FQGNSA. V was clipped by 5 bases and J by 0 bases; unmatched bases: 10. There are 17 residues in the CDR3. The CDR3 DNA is TGTGCCAGCAGCCCCTTAGCGGGCTGGTTAGCCAAAAACATTCAGTACTTC. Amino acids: CASSPLAGWLAKNIQYF.

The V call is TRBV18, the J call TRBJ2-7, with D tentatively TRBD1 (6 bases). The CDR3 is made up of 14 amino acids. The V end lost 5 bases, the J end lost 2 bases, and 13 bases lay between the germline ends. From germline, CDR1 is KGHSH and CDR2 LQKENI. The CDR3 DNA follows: TGTGCCAGCTCATCCGCAGGGGCGCCCTACGAGCAGTACTTC. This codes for CASSSAGAPYEQYF.

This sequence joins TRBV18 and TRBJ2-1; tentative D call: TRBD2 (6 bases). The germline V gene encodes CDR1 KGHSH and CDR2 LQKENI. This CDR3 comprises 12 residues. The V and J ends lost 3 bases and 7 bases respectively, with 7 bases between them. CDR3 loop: CASSPAGNEQFF. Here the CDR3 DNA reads TGTGCCAGCTCACCGGCGGGGAATGAGCAGTTCTTC.

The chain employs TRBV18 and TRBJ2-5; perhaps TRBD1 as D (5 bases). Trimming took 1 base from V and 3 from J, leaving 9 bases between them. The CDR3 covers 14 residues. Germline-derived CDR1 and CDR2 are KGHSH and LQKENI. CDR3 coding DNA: TGTGCCAGCTCACCACGACAGTTAGAAGAGACCCAGTACTTC. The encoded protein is CASSPRQLEETQYF.

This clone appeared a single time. The CDR3 loop reads CASSYSETFSSDTQYF. The CDR3 region has the DNA TGTGCCAGCAGTTACTCCGAGACATTCTCGTCGGATACGCAGTATTTT. The genes are TRBV6-2 or TRBV6-3 and TRBJ2-3; D is unresolved. This CDR3 is built from 16 residues. The V end lost 0 bases, the J end lost 6 bases, and 16 bases lay between the germline ends. Germline V gives CDR1 MNHEY, CDR2 SVGEGT.

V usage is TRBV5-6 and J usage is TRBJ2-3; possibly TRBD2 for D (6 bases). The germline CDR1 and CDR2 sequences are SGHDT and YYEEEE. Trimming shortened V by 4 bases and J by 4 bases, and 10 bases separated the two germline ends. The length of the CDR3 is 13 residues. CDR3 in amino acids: CASSAGTSDTQYF. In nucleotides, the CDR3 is TGTGCCAGCAGCGCCGGGACTTCAGATACGCAGTATTTT.

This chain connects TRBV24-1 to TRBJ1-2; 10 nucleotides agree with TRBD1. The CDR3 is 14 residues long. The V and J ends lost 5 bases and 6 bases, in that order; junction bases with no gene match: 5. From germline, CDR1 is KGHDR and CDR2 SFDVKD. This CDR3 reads CATSGAGTGDGYTF. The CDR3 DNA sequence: TGTGCCACCAGTGGTGCTGGGACAGGGGATGGCTACACCTTC.

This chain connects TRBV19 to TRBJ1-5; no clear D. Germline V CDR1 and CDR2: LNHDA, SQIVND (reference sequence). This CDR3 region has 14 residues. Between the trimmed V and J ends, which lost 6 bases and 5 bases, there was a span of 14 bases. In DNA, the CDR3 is TGTGCCAGTAGCCTGATGGGGAGTGATCAGCCCCAGCATTTT. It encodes CASSLMGSDQPQHF.

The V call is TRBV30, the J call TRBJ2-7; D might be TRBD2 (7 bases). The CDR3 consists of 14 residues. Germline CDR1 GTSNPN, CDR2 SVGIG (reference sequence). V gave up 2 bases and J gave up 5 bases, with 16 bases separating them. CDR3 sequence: CAWSLRGALDEQYF. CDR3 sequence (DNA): TGTGCCTGGAGTCTACGGGGGGCACTGGACGAGCAGTACTTC. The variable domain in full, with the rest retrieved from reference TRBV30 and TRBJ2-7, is SQTIHQWPATLVQPVGSPLSLECTVEGTSNPNLYWYRQAAGRGLQLLFYSVGIGQISSEVPQNLSASRPQDRQFILSSKKLLLSDSGFYLCAWSLRGALDEQYFGPGTRLTVT.

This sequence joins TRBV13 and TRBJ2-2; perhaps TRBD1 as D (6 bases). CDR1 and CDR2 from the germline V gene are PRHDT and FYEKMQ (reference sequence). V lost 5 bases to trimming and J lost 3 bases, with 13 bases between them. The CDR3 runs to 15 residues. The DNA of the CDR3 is TGTGCCAGCAGCCCCACGGGACATTACACCGGGGAGCTGTTTTTT. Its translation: CASSPTGHYTGELFF.

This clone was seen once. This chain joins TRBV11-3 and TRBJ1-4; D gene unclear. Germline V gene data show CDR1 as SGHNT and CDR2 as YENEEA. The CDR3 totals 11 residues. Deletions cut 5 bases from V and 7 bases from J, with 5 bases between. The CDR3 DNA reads TGTGCCAGCAGCCTCACTGAAAAACTGTTTTTT. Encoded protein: CASSLTEKLFF. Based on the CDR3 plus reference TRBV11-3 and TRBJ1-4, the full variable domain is EAGVVQSPRYKIIEKKQPVAFWCNPISGHNTLYWYLQNLGQGPELLIRYENEEAVDDSQLPKDRFSAERLKGVDSTLKIQPAELGDSAVYLCASSLTEKLFFGSGTQLSVL.

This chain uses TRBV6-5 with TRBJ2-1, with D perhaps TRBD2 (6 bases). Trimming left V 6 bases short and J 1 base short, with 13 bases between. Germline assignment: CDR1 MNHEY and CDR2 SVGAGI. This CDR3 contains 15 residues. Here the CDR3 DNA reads TGTGCCAGCAGATTGACTAGTCGGTCCTACAATGAGCAGTTCTTC. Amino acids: CASRLTSRSYNEQFF.